The entry that follows covers one T cell receptor (beta chain) sequence. Its antigen remains unidentified. Data came from immunoSEQ multiplex PCR; TCRdb stores just in-frame clones and leaves some out. This sample has about 2.4 million clones, with approximately 93% found just once. The donors were adults (healthy and HIV-negative) with no recent acute infections or vaccinations. These data come from a study of shared clonotypes between healthy human individuals. The study, taken as a whole, reports: Clonotypes shared by all four sorted-subset donors had higher generation probabilities than non-shared clonotypes. With several donors compared, roughly 4.9% of naive CD4 clonotypes were shared.

Trimming shortened V by 0 bases and J by 5 bases, and 11 bases separated the two germline ends. This CDR3 contains 15 residues. The germline V gene has CDR1 LNHNV and CDR2 YYDKDF (reference sequence). The TCR originated in a man between 18 and 35 years old in good health. Some clones in this sample may be carry-over from other donors' samples. The V gene is TRBV15, the J gene TRBJ1-5; D gene ambiguous. The material sequenced was naive CD4+ T cells from PBMCs. As for subset: CD45RA+ positively selected. DNA of the CDR3: TGTGCCACCAGCAGAGATCCCTCGTCAGATCAGCCCCAGCATTTT. Encoded protein: CATSRDPSSDQPQHF.